This entry lists 17 T cell receptor beta chains sequenced from one sample in a study of cytomegalovirus exposure and HLA in healthy donors. The PCR used 60 Vbeta and 13 Jbeta primers. Profiled with immunoSEQ multiplex PCR; TCRdb holds only in-frame clones, not every one. Of approximately 78,000 clones detected, 65% to 70% appear once; the ten largest clones hold about 20%. Sequenced: PBMCs. The source is a man aged 35 to 55 in good health and CMV-seropositive.

The V and J genes are TRBV5-1 and TRBJ1-1, with TRBD1 identical over 7 bases. With V trimmed by 4 bases and J by 1 base, 4 bases remained unmatched. This CDR3 is built from 14 residues. Germline loops: CDR1 SGHRS, CDR2 YFSETQ. The CDR3 DNA reads TGCGCCAGCAGCGTGACAGGGAGGAACACTGAAGCTTTCTTT. As protein: CASSVTGRNTEAFF.

This clone was observed a handful of times. The chain employs TRBV19 and TRBJ1-2; D gene ambiguous. The CDR3 runs 14 residues. CDR1 and CDR2 from the germline V gene are LNHDA and SQIVND (reference sequence). V lost 1 base to trimming and J lost 8 bases, with 14 bases between them. DNA for the CDR3: TGTGCCAGTAGTATAGGTCGAGGGTCTTTCGGCTACACCTTC. Amino acid sequence: CASSIGRGSFGYTF.

The chain is built from TRBV9 and TRBJ1-2; 7 bases align to TRBD1. The V segment lost 3 bases and the J segment 1 base; nucleotides outside the gene matches: 9. The CDR3 has 16 residues. Looked up from germline, CDR1 is SGDLS and CDR2 is YYNGEE. The DNA for the CDR3 is TGTGCCAGCAGCGCCTCGAACAGGGGAGGTAACTATGGCTACACCTTC. Residues: CASSASNRGGNYGYTF. Variable domain in full (rest from reference TRBV9 and TRBJ1-2): DSGVTQTPKHLITATGQRVTLRCSPRSGDLSVYWYQQSLDQGLQFLIQYYNGEERAKGNILERFSAQQFPDLHSELNLSSLELGDSALYFCASSASNRGGNYGYTFGSGTRLTVV.

This chain uses TRBV10-2 with TRBJ2-5, with 9 nucleotides matching TRBD1. Germline CDR1 and CDR2: WSHSY and SAAADI. There are 14 residues in the CDR3. V gave up 11 bases and J gave up 9 bases; unmatched junction bases: 16. DNA of the CDR3: TGCGCCGCCGAGGCCGGGACAGGGACGGGGGCCCAGTACTTC. As protein: CAAEAGTGTGAQYF.

V and J are TRBV7-2 and TRBJ2-1; TRBD2 is a possible D gene (6 bases). There are 15 residues in the CDR3. The V gene lost 5 bases and the J gene lost 3 bases, with 14 bases spanning the gap. Looked up from germline, CDR1 is SGHTA and CDR2 is FQGNSA. DNA for the CDR3: TGTGCCAGCAGCAGGGGTAGCGGTCTCTACAATGAGCAGTTCTTC. Encoded protein: CASSRGSGLYNEQFF.

J is TRBJ2-3 and V is TRBV7-2; the D is unclear. The CDR3 covers 15 residues. Germline V CDR1 and CDR2: SGHTA, FQGNSA. V dropped 1 base and J dropped 0 bases, with 8 bases sitting between them. CDR3 in amino acids: CASSLGTPSTDTQYF. CDR3 coding DNA: TGTGCCAGCAGCTTAGGAACACCTAGCACAGATACGCAGTATTTT.

This rearrangement joins TRBV6-6 to TRBJ1-4; D perhaps matches TRBD1 (5 bases). Trimming removed 0 bases from V and 1 base from J, with 6 bases in between. This CDR3 comprises 15 residues. From germline, CDR1 is MNHNY and CDR2 SVGAGI (reference sequence). CDR3 coding DNA: TGTGCCAGCAGTTACTCGGGGGGAACTAATGAAAAACTGTTTTTT. Amino acids: CASSYSGGTNEKLFF.

The sample holds a few counts of this clone. The rearrangement links TRBV19 to TRBJ1-1, with a tentative D call TRBD1 (6 bases). V lost 8 bases and J 4 bases, leaving 26 bases between the germline ends. CDR1 is LNHDA and CDR2 is SQIVND in the germline V gene (reference sequence). The CDR3 totals 17 residues. CDR3 bases: TGTGCCAGTGGAGGGCGGGGGGGCTCGGTATGGGGCACTGAAGCTTTCTTT. This encodes CASGGRGGSVWGTEAFF.

V is TRBV18 and J is TRBJ2-7; TRBD1 might be the D (7 bases). From germline, CDR1 is KGHSH and CDR2 LQKENI. Trimming shortened V by 6 bases and J by 2 bases, and 17 bases separated the two germline ends. The CDR3 is 15 residues long. The CDR3 loop reads CASSPTQGRPYEQYF. The CDR3 nucleotides read TGTGCCAGCTCGCCTACACAGGGGAGGCCCTACGAGCAGTACTTC.

The genes are TRBV9 and TRBJ1-5, with 11 bases that match TRBD1. Unmatched junction bases numbered 1, after V lost 0 bases and J lost 5 bases. The germline V gene has CDR1 SGDLS and CDR2 YYNGEE. This CDR3 has 15 residues. The DNA for the CDR3 is TGTGCCAGCAGCGTAGGGACAGGGGGCGATCAGCCCCAGCATTTT. Translation: CASSVGTGGDQPQHF.

The rearrangement links TRBV6-6 to TRBJ2-7; 8 bases are a match to TRBD2. This CDR3 has 13 residues. The germline gives CDR1 MNHNY, CDR2 SVGAGI (reference sequence). The V gene end was trimmed by 2 bases and the J gene end by 6 bases; junction bases not matched to a gene: 3. CDR3 region: CASSYPAGGEQYF. CDR3 DNA sequence: TGTGCCAGCAGTTACCCCGCGGGGGGCGAGCAGTACTTC.

This clone showed up just a few times. CDR3 in DNA: TGTGCCTGCGGGACAGGGGAGTCACCCCTCCACTTT. This translates into CACGTGESPLHF. The gene calls are TRBV10-3 and TRBJ1-6; 10 bases match TRBD1. Germline values: CDR1 ENHRY, CDR2 SYGVKD. V was clipped by 11 bases and J by 10 bases; unmatched bases: 5. This CDR3 is 12 amino acids long.

The V gene is TRBV5-1, the J gene TRBJ2-6; weak D call: TRBD2 (5 bases). The CDR3 spans 15 residues. The germline V gene has CDR1 SGHRS and CDR2 YFSETQ. Trimming stripped 0 bases from V and 3 bases from J, with 7 bases between. The CDR3 region has the DNA TGCGCCAGCAGCTTGGGAGGGTTTGGGGCCAACGTCCTGACTTTC. Residues: CASSLGGFGANVLTF. Looking up the rest from reference TRBV5-1 and TRBJ2-6 gives the full variable domain: KAGVTQTPRYLIKTRGQQVTLSCSPISGHRSVSWYQQTPGQGLQFLFEYFSETQRNKGNFPGRFSGRQFSNSRSEMNVSTLELGDSALYLCASSLGGFGANVLTFGAGSRLTVL.

The CDR3 DNA reads TGTGCCGCGTCCCCGGGACAGGGTGTCGAGGGTAACACTGAAGCTTTCTTT. Protein sequence: CAASPGQGVEGNTEAFF. The chain carries TRBV10-3 and TRBJ1-1, with 9 positions matching TRBD1. The germline V gene encodes CDR1 ENHRY and CDR2 SYGVKD. V gave up 11 bases and J gave up 2 bases; unmatched junction bases: 18. CDR3 length: 17 residues.

The V call is TRBV11-3, the J call TRBJ2-3; no reliable D call. Trimming shortened V by 1 base and J by 2 bases, and 10 bases separated the two germline ends. The CDR3 is 15 amino acids. CDR1 SGHNT and CDR2 YENEEA come from the germline V gene. The CDR3 DNA sequence: TGTGCCAGCAGCTTAGTCGGGTCGTTCACAGATACGCAGTATTTT. As protein: CASSLVGSFTDTQYF.

This chain links TRBV7-9 with TRBJ2-4; possible D gene TRBD1, 7 bases. The germline V gene encodes CDR1 SEHNR and CDR2 FQNEAQ (reference sequence). The V end lost 1 base, the J end lost 0 bases, and 10 bases lay between the germline ends. The CDR3 loop spans 16 amino acids. The CDR3 sequence: CASSLGRGLAKNIQYF. The CDR3 DNA sequence: TGTGCCAGCAGCTTAGGGAGGGGGCTAGCCAAAAACATTCAGTACTTC.

V gene TRBV14 combines with J gene TRBJ1-1; TRBD1 might be the D (6 bases). The ends were cut back, 6 bases at V and 11 bases at J, with 16 bases in the middle. The CDR3 sequence is 12 residues long. CDR1 is SGHDN, CDR2 FVKESK, per germline. In DNA, the CDR3 is TGTGCCAGCAGTCAATTTGTCGGACAGGCTTTCTTT. Translation gives CASSQFVGQAFF.